Included here is one T cell receptor beta chain sequence, with context. The method was immunoSEQ multiplex PCR; TCRdb's version includes in-frame clones alone and lacks a portion of them. The sample has 15,000 to 20,000 clones; roughly 80% are singletons. The sample is drawn from a study of OX40 agonist ivuxolimab in advanced cancers. As for the study in general: Those treated in dose escalation had hepatocellular carcinoma, melanoma, renal cell cancer or head and neck cancer.

With 1 base removed from V and 12 bases from J, the gap between germline ends came to 13 bases. The CDR3 covers 13 residues. Germline-derived CDR1 and CDR2 are LNHNV and YYDKDF (reference sequence). The TCR originated in an adult with an advanced solid tumor such as melanoma, head and neck, liver or kidney cancer. The sample was CD4+ or CD8+ T cells sorted from blood, taken in a trial of the OX40 agonist ivuxolimab. The V call is TRBV15, the J call TRBJ2-1; D is perhaps TRBD1 (6 bases). CDR3 in amino acids: CATSRVPGEGQFF. In DNA form, the CDR3 reads TGTGCCACCAGCAGAGTCCCAGGGGAAGGGCAGTTCTTC.